This TCR beta chain was recorded in a study of human T cells and chemical hapten exposure. Study information: Per-sample TCR yields varied mainly from small pooled library volume differences.

Study results and caveats: More PT1 expanded TCRs went with higher patch test scores. Those TCRs sitting above 1 in 1000 frequency stayed the same with DPC sensitization. Alopecia in the donors means their immune response may deviate from healthy people's.

This CDR3 is 12 amino acids long. The germline V gene has CDR1 SQVTM and CDR2 ANQGSEA. V shed 5 bases, J shed 6 bases, and the junction held 1 base outside the gene matches. Many counts were recorded for this clonotype. Its antigen is still unknown. TCRdb reanalysed the RACE reads using MiXCR and keeps one entry per CDR3 protein. This table has 75,000 to 100,000 distinct CDR3 sequences, 9% to 9.5% appearing once. This sample's time point: patch test 2, 6 weeks after DPC sensitization. The treatment: therapeutic diphenylcyclopropenone sensitization with weekly scalp DPC. The material was whole blood, obtained in connection with sensitization to the hapten diphenylcyclopropenone (DPC). The clonotype comes from a woman between 35 and 50 years old with alopecia areata. Some clones in this sample may be carry-over from other donors' samples. V is TRBV29-1 and J is TRBJ2-1, with 10 bases that match TRBD2. The DNA for the CDR3 is TGCAGCGTTCGGACTAGCGGCAATGAGCAGTTCTTC. Translating it yields CSVRTSGNEQFF.